The entry below gives a single T cell receptor beta chain sequence along with its context. These data come from a study of blood T cell repertoires in COVID-19. Study-level background: Donors in the United States, Italy and Spain gave samples during acute or convalescent COVID-19. Sources were T cells, B-cell-depleted T cells, or PBMCs; the material itself was cDNA or gDNA.

Clones were read by immunoSEQ multiplex PCR, and TCRdb kept only the in-frame ones, dropping some. The sample shows 60,000 or so clones, over 75% of them seen only once. The V segment lost 1 base and the J segment 5 bases; nucleotides outside the gene matches: 7. The length of the CDR3 is 15 residues. Germline-derived CDR1 and CDR2 are SGHAT and FQNNGV. The TCR sequence derives from a man aged 80 or over with acute or convalescent COVID-19. The specimen sequenced was peripheral blood. The J gene is TRBJ1-1, the V gene TRBV11-2, with 7 positions matching TRBD1. CDR3 nucleotides: TGTGCCAGCAGCTTAGCTCCGACAGGGAGAACTGAAGCTTTCTTT. It yields the protein CASSLAPTGRTEAFF.